This T cell receptor (beta chain) was observed in a study of cytomegalovirus exposure and HLA in healthy donors. Study-wide background: A data release that came early held 75 million to 85 million unique TCRs from HLA-typed donors. Overall study findings and caveats: Looking again later, the authors saw that most CMV-associated TCR beta chains seemed HLA-restricted. Being indistinguishable, some V segments were excluded, TRBV6-2 and TRBV6-3 among them.

Donors likely had unrecorded immune exposures despite being nominally healthy when sampled. CDR3 size: 13 residues. Germline CDR1 reads SGHAT; CDR2 reads FQNNGV. Trimming pared 5 bases from V and 4 bases from J, leaving 11 bases between. PCR employed 60 Vbeta and 13 Jbeta primers. Repertoires were generated with immunoSEQ multiplex PCR, while TCRdb's copy carries only in-frame clones and drops some. Here the sample spans 100,000 to 150,000 clones, about 72% being singletons. A remark on this clone: What it recognizes is unknown.

Sequencing used PBMCs. The receptor's source is a female donor in good health and CMV-seronegative. V usage is TRBV11-2 and J usage is TRBJ2-5; a possible D gene is TRBD1 (6 bases). The CDR3 is CASSPGVGETQYF. The CDR3 DNA is TGTGCCAGCAGCCCAGGGGTGGGAGAGACCCAGTACTTC.